This T cell receptor beta chain was captured in a study of T cell responses to AZD1222 COVID-19 vaccine. Study-wide results and limits: Dominant CD4 TCR responses targeted spike regions 160-218 and 743-854. Clonal diversity was possibly underestimated, and the donors were mostly white British, with more females. Unmutated variant regions are reportedly the target of nearly half of TCRs that are spike-specific.

About this clone itself: What it binds is unknown.

Germline trimming cut 5 bases from V and 10 bases from J; bases unmatched to any gene: 21. CDR3 length equals 17 residues. The germline gives CDR1 MNHNY, CDR2 SVGAGI (reference sequence). Here immunoSEQ multiplex PCR was the method, and the copy in TCRdb shows in-frame clones only, minus some. The table lists 150,000 or so clones. This clonotype originated in an adult in good health. The sample comprised peripheral blood. The chain uses TRBV6-6 and TRBJ1-1; 8 bases are shared with TRBD1. This chain's CDR3 is CASSPAGRTGTSGGAFF. The CDR3 DNA follows: TGTGCCAGCAGTCCCGCGGGCCGGACAGGGACTTCTGGCGGAGCTTTCTTT.